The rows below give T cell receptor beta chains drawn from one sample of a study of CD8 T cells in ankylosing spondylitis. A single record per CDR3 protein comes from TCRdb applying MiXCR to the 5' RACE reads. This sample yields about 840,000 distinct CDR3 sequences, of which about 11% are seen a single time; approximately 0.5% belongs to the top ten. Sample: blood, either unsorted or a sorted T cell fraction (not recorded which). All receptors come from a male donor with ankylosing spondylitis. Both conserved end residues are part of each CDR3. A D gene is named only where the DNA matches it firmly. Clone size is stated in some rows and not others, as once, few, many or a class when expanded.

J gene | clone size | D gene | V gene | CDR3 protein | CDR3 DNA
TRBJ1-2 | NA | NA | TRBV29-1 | CSVFRTDGYTF | TGCAGCGTTTTTAGGACGGATGGCTACACCTTC
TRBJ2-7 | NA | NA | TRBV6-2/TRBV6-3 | CASSYADEQYF | TGTGCCAGCAGTTACGCGGACGAGCAGTACTTC
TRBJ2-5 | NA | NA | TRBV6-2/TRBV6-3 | CASSDLLVGQETQYF | TGTGCCAGCAGTGACCTACTAGTGGGCCAAGAGACCCAGTACTTC
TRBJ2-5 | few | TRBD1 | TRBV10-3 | CAISESSRGLETQYF | TGTGCCATCAGTGAGTCGAGCAGGGGGTTAGAGACCCAGTACTTC
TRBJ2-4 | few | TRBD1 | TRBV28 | CASTNPWDRGNIQYF | TGTGCCAGCACCAACCCCTGGGACAGGGGGAACATTCAGTACTTC
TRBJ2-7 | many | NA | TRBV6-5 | CASSYSITTYEQYF | TGTGCCAGCAGTTACTCGATAACCACCTACGAGCAGTACTTC
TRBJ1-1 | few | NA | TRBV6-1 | CASGDLGLNTEAFF | TGTGCCAGCGGGGACCTGGGCTTGAACACTGAAGCTTTCTTT
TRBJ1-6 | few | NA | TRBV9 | CASSLIEATPLHF | TGTGCCAGCAGCCTAATCGAAGCTACACCCCTCCACTTT
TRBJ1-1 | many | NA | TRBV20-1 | CSAGKGNLGTEAFF | TGCAGTGCTGGGAAGGGAAACCTGGGTACTGAAGCTTTCTTT
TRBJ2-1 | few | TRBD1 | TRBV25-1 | CASSDYDRGLDNEQFF | TGTGCCAGCAGTGATTACGACAGGGGTCTTGACAATGAGCAGTTCTTC
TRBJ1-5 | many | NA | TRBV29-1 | CSVGDGNQPQHF | TGCAGCGTTGGGGACGGGAATCAGCCCCAGCATTTT
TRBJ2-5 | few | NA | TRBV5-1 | CASSLGNSFQETQYF | TGCGCCAGCAGCTTGGGGAACTCCTTTCAAGAGACCCAGTACTTC
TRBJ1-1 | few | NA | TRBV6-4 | CASSDQSGRAFF | TGTGCCAGCAGTGACCAGTCAGGGCGGGCTTTCTTT
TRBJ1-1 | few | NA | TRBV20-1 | CSARDMRKGETEAFF | TGCAGTGCTAGAGACATGCGGAAAGGGGAGACTGAAGCTTTCTTT
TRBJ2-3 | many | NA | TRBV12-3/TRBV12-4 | CASSPPSYYTDTQYF | TGTGCCAGCAGTCCCCCTTCCTATTACACAGATACGCAGTATTTT
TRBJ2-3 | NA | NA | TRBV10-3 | CAISESLATDTQYF | TGTGCCATCAGTGAGTCCTTAGCCACAGATACGCAGTATTTT
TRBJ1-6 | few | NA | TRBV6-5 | CASSYSALSSYNSPLHF | TGTGCCAGCAGTTACTCGGCGCTGAGCTCCTATAATTCACCCCTCCACTTT
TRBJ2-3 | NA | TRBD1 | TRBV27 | CASSYAGGSTDTQYF | TGTGCCAGCAGTTATGCAGGGGGTAGCACAGATACGCAGTATTTT
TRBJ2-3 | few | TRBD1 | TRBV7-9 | CAGNADRGGTDTQYF | TGTGCCGGAAACGCTGACAGGGGTGGCACAGATACGCAGTATTTT
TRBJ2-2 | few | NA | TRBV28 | CASSPLKRVLNTGELFF | TGTGCCAGCAGCCCCTTAAAAAGGGTCCTAAACACCGGGGAGCTGTTTTTT
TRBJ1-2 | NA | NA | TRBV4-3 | CASSQRPVGDYGYTF | TGCGCCAGCAGCCAACGACCCGTTGGGGACTATGGCTACACCTTC
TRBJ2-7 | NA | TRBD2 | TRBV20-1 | CSAPRTRMGEQYF | TGCAGTGCCCCCAGGACTAGGATGGGCGAGCAGTACTTC
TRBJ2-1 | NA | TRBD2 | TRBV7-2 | CASSLVAPGSGVGEQFF | TGTGCCAGCAGCTTAGTTGCCCCCGGGAGCGGGGTGGGCGAGCAGTTCTTC
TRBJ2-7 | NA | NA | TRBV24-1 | CATSDPRQGGSEQYF | TGTGCCACCAGTGATCCTAGACAGGGAGGGTCCGAGCAGTACTTC
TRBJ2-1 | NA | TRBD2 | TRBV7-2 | CAGSSGLAEEQFF | TGTGCCGGAAGTTCGGGACTAGCAGAGGAGCAGTTCTTC
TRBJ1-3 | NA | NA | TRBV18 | CASSQQGLSGNTIYF | TGTGCCAGCTCACAACAGGGACTCTCTGGAAACACCATATATTTT
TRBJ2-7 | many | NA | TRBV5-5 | CASSSAGGTGEQYF | TGTGCCAGCAGCTCGGCCGGGGGTACTGGCGAGCAGTACTTC
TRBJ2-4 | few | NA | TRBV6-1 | CASMGGPKNIQYF | TGTGCCAGCATGGGCGGCCCCAAAAACATTCAGTACTTC
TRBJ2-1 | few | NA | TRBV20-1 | CSATVWAQFF | TGCAGTGCTACAGTTTGGGCCCAGTTCTTC
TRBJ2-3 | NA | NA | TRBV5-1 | CASAKSTDTQYF | TGCGCCAGCGCCAAAAGCACAGATACGCAGTATTTT
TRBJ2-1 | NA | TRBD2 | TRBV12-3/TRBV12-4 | CASSPPWGRAGGEQFF | TGTGCCAGCAGTCCCCCATGGGGGAGGGCCGGAGGTGAGCAGTTCTTC
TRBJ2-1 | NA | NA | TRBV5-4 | CASSFLSYNEQFF | TGTGCCAGCAGCTTCCTATCCTACAATGAGCAGTTCTTC
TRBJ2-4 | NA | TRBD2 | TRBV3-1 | CASRRREGNIQYF | TGTGCCAGCCGCCGTCGGGAGGGAAACATTCAGTACTTC
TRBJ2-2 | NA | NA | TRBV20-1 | CSAGGHGELFF | TGCAGTGCAGGAGGACACGGGGAGCTGTTTTTT
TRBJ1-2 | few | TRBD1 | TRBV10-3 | CAIGQANYGYTF | TGTGCCATCGGACAGGCTAACTATGGCTACACCTTC
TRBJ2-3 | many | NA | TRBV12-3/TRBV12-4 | CASTEPFRGAQYF | TGTGCCAGCACCGAACCTTTTCGGGGGGCTCAGTATTTT
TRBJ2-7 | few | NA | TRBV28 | CASGDNWGEQYF | TGTGCCAGCGGCGATAACTGGGGCGAGCAGTACTTC
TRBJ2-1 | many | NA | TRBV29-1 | CSVNSFEHEQFF | TGCAGCGTCAATAGCTTCGAGCATGAGCAGTTCTTC
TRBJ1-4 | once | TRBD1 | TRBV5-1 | CASTGGTGTEKLFF | TGCGCCAGCACTGGAGGGACAGGGACCGAAAAACTGTTTTTT
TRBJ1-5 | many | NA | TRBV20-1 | CSAGQLGRPSAQHF | TGCAGTGCTGGCCAACTAGGGAGGCCCTCGGCCCAGCATTTT
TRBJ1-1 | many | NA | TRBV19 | CASSIVWRPNTEAFF | TGTGCCAGTAGTATAGTCTGGCGGCCGAACACTGAAGCTTTCTTT
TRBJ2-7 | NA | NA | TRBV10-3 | CAISESSRNEQYF | TGTGCCATCAGTGAGTCGAGCAGGAACGAGCAGTACTTC
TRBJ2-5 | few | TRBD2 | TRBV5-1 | CASSSGGLVETQYF | TGCGCCAGCAGCTCCGGCGGACTAGTTGAGACCCAGTACTTC
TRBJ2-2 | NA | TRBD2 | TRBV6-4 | CASCGRASNTGELFF | TGTGCCAGCTGCGGGAGGGCCTCAAACACCGGGGAGCTGTTTTTT
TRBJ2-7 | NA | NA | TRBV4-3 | CASKQTVGGTYEQYF | TGCGCCAGCAAACAGACAGTGGGGGGAACCTACGAGCAGTACTTC
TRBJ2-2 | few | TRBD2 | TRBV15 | CATSRVAGGSGELFF | TGTGCCACCAGCAGAGTAGCGGGGGGGAGCGGGGAGCTGTTTTTT
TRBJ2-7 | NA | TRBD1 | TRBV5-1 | CASSPLYGTGRNEQYF | TGCGCCAGCAGCCCCCTTTACGGGACAGGGCGGAACGAGCAGTACTTC
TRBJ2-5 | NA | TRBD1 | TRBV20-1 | CSAVRDRDETQYF | TGCAGTGCTGTTCGGGACAGGGACGAGACCCAGTACTTC
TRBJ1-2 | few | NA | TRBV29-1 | CSVGEDYGYTF | TGCAGCGTTGGCGAGGACTATGGCTACACCTTC
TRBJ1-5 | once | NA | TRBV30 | CAWSSTAHGQPQHF | TGTGCCTGGAGCTCGACAGCCCACGGGCAGCCCCAGCATTTT
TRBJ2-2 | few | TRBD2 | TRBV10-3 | CAISVAASGYTGELFF | TGTGCCATCAGTGTCGCCGCTAGCGGCTACACCGGGGAGCTGTTTTTT
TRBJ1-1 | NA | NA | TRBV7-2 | CASSSNRDGTEAFF | TGTGCCAGCAGCTCGAACAGGGATGGCACTGAAGCTTTCTTT
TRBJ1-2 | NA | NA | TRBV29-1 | CSVTTPPNYGYTF | TGCAGCGTCACCACACCCCCGAACTATGGCTACACCTTC
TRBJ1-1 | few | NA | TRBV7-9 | CASSLDQGSTEAFF | TGTGCCAGCAGTTTGGACCAGGGAAGCACTGAAGCTTTCTTT
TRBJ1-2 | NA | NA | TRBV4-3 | CASSLNPNIGDGYTF | TGCGCCAGCAGCCTAAACCCCAATATTGGTGATGGCTACACCTTC
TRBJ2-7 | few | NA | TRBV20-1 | CSAPHTGAVDEQYF | TGCAGTGCTCCCCATACGGGGGCAGTCGACGAGCAGTACTTC
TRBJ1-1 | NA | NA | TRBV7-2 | CASSSSNSNTEAFF | TGTGCCAGCAGCTCGTCGAACTCGAACACTGAAGCTTTCTTT
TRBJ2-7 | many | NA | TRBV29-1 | CSVGTPSYEQYF | TGCAGCGTTGGCACACCCTCCTACGAGCAGTACTTC
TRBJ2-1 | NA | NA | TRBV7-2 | CASRLRYFGDEQFF | TGTGCCAGCAGGCTCAGGTACTTCGGGGATGAGCAGTTCTTC
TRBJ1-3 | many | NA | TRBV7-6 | CASSFTGNTIYF | TGTGCCAGCAGCTTTACGGGAAACACCATATATTTT